This TCR beta chain derives from a study of shared clonotypes between healthy human individuals. CDR3 length equals 15 residues. The V end lost 2 bases, the J end lost 4 bases, and 12 bases lay between the germline ends. Germline-derived CDR1 and CDR2 are MNHEY and SMNVEV (reference sequence). Profiling relied on immunoSEQ multiplex PCR, and the TCRdb table lists in-frame clones only, not all of them. The table has roughly 410,000 clones, about 96% seen once. The J gene is TRBJ2-1, the V gene TRBV27, with unresolved D. This sequence was found in a man aged 25 to 40 in good health. The sequenced sample consisted of memory CD8+ T cells sorted from blood. Stated subset: CD45RO+ cells pooled with CCR7-negative TemRA cells. This CDR3 is CASSLLWGHYNEQFF. The DNA of the CDR3 is TGTGCCAGCAGTTTACTCTGGGGTCATTACAATGAGCAGTTCTTC.